This T cell receptor beta chain was recovered during a study of T cell responses to AZD1222 COVID-19 vaccine. The count of this clone is one. Its antigen is unidentified. Findings of the study overall: Without day 14 samples, only post-peak T cell repertoires were studied. Receipt of two AZD1222 doses was followed by a rise in Spike-specific TCR breadth and depth. White British ancestry dominated among donors, who included more females, and clonal diversity was possibly underestimated.

The germline V gene encodes CDR1 SGDLS and CDR2 YYNGEE. With 0 bases clipped from V and 9 bases from J, the junction kept 7 bases outside the gene matches. The CDR3 runs 16 residues. Clones were sequenced by immunoSEQ multiplex PCR, and TCRdb holds only the in-frame ones, with some missing. Of roughly 190,000 clones in the sample, roughly 92% are singletons; the top ten hold approximately 4%. The chain carries TRBV9 and TRBJ2-1, with 12 bases aligning to TRBD2. The input for sequencing was peripheral blood, taken 28 days after the second dose of the MenACWY control vaccine. The sequence was collected from an adult who received the MenACWY meningococcal vaccine as a control. The CDR3 reads CASSVDLAGGSGEQFF. The CDR3 nucleotides read TGTGCCAGCAGCGTAGACCTAGCGGGAGGGTCTGGTGAGCAGTTCTTC.